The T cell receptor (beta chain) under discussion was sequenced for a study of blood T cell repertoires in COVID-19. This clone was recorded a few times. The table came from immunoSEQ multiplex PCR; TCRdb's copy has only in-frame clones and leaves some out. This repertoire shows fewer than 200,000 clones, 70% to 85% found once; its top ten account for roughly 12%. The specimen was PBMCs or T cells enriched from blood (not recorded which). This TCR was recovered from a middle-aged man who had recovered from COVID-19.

CDR3 protein: CASSSPGTYSNQPQHF. The CDR3 DNA reads as TGTGCCAGCAGTTCCCCCGGGACTTATAGCAATCAGCCCCAGCATTTT. The chain has TRBV28 and TRBJ1-5, with a weak D call TRBD1 (5 bases). The CDR3 is 16 residues long. Germline lookup yields CDR1 MDHEN and CDR2 SYDVKM. V shed 4 bases and J shed 0 bases, with 13 bases lying between them.